A selection of T cell receptor beta chains follows, all from one sample in a study of cytomegalovirus exposure and HLA in healthy donors. TCRdb keeps only in-frame clones here, not all; method: immunoSEQ multiplex PCR. The sample shows roughly 65,000 clones, about 94% of them seen only once. The material sequenced was PBMCs. The receptors stem from a man aged 18 to 35 in good health and CMV-seropositive. Both conserved end residues are part of each CDR3. D genes are given only for firm matches.

V: TRBV2; J: TRBJ2-6; D: .; DNA: TGTGCCAGCAGTGAAGCTTCGGGATCTGGGGCCAACGTCCTGACTTTC; CDR3: CASSEASGSGANVLTF
V: TRBV4-1; J: TRBJ1-1; D: .; DNA: TGCGCCAGCAGCGGGAGGACGGTCGGGACTGAAGCTTTCTTT; CDR3: CASSGRTVGTEAFF
V: TRBV28; J: TRBJ2-7; D: TRBD2; DNA: TGTGCCAGCAGTCCGGGGACTAGCGGGTACTACGAGCAGTACTTC; CDR3: CASSPGTSGYYEQYF
V: TRBV29-1; J: TRBJ2-3; D: TRBD2; DNA: TGCAGCACGGGACTAGCGGGAGGCACAGATACGCAGTATTTT; CDR3: CSTGLAGGTDTQYF
V: TRBV19; J: TRBJ2-7; D: TRBD2; DNA: TGTGCCAGTAGTACTAATCGGGGGGGAACCTACGAGCAGTACTTC; CDR3: CASSTNRGGTYEQYF
V: TRBV19; J: TRBJ2-1; D: TRBD2; DNA: TGTGCCAGTACCCTCGGGGCGGGGGATGAGCAGTTCTTC; CDR3: CASTLGAGDEQFF
V: TRBV11-2; J: TRBJ1-3; D: .; DNA: TGTGCCAGCAGCTTAGATCGGGGATACGCTGGAAACACCATATATTTT; CDR3: CASSLDRGYAGNTIYF
V: TRBV28; J: TRBJ2-7; D: .; DNA: TGTGCCAGCAGTCCCCTCAGGTACGAGCAGTACTTC; CDR3: CASSPLRYEQYF
V: TRBV28; J: TRBJ2-2; D: TRBD1; DNA: TGTGCCATCAGCCGACAGGGGGTGACCGGGGAGCTGTTTTTT; CDR3: CAISRQGVTGELFF
V: TRBV11-1; J: TRBJ2-7; D: .; DNA: TGTGCCAGCAGCCTCCAAGGGCAGGGGGGCGAGCAGTACTTC; CDR3: CASSLQGQGGEQYF
V: TRBV28; J: TRBJ1-1; D: TRBD1; DNA: TGTGCCAGCCGCTCATTTAAAATATGGGGACAGGGGGCGGGCACTGAAGCTTTCTTT; CDR3: CASRSFKIWGQGAGTEAFF
V: TRBV7-2; J: TRBJ2-5; D: TRBD2; DNA: TGTGCCAGCAGCTTTAGCGGGAGGGGGGAGACCCAGTACTTC; CDR3: CASSFSGRGETQYF
V: TRBV19; J: TRBJ1-1; D: .; DNA: TGTGCCAGTAGTATTAGTCTTCGGAACGCGGTAAGGACTGAAGCTTTCTTT; CDR3: CASSISLRNAVRTEAFF
V: TRBV9; J: TRBJ1-5; D: TRBD1; DNA: TGTGCCAGCAGCGCCGGGACAGTAAGCAATCAGCCCCAGCATTTT; CDR3: CASSAGTVSNQPQHF
V: TRBV28; J: TRBJ2-3; D: TRBD2; DNA: TGTGCCAGCAGTTACGCCCTAGGACTAGCGGAGATCACAGATACGCAGTATTTT; CDR3: CASSYALGLAEITDTQYF
V: TRBV6-5; J: TRBJ1-4; D: .; DNA: TGTGCCAGCAGTTACGGGCAAAATGAAAAACTGTTTTTT; CDR3: CASSYGQNEKLFF
V: TRBV28; J: TRBJ2-7; D: .; DNA: TGTGCCAGCAGTTTTCCGGGTTACGAGCAGTACTTC; CDR3: CASSFPGYEQYF
V: TRBV7-9; J: TRBJ2-3; D: .; DNA: TGTGCCAGCAGCTCTGATTTAATGGGACTCGCCGTTAACACAGATACGCAGTATTTT; CDR3: CASSSDLMGLAVNTDTQYF
V: TRBV28; J: TRBJ1-4; D: .; DNA: TGTGCCAGCAGACAGACAGTACTCAATGAAAAACTGTTTTTT; CDR3: CASRQTVLNEKLFF
V: TRBV5-8; J: TRBJ2-7; D: TRBD1; DNA: TGTGCCAGCAGGAAGGGGGCCTCCTACGAGCAGTACTTC; CDR3: CASRKGASYEQYF
V: TRBV4-1; J: TRBJ1-2; D: .; DNA: TGCGCCAGCAGCCAAGAGGCAGGGTACTATGGCTACACCTTC; CDR3: CASSQEAGYYGYTF
V: TRBV11-3; J: TRBJ2-5; D: .; DNA: TGTGCCAGCAGCTTGCAGGGGCAGGGGATAGAGACCCAGTACTTC; CDR3: CASSLQGQGIETQYF
V: TRBV5-4; J: TRBJ2-2; D: .; DNA: TGTGCCAGCAGCTTGCTTAGCCTTTCGAACACCGGGGAGCTGTTTTTT; CDR3: CASSLLSLSNTGELFF
V: TRBV1; J: TRBJ2-3; D: .; DNA: TGCACCAGCAATAGCGGGGGGGCCGGAGCAGATACGCAGTATTTT; CDR3: CTSNSGGAGADTQYF
V: TRBV9; J: TRBJ2-7; D: .; DNA: TGTGCCAGCAGCGTAGGTGGGACTGGCACCTACGAGCAGTACTTC; CDR3: CASSVGGTGTYEQYF
V: TRBV18; J: TRBJ2-3; D: TRBD1; DNA: TGTGCCAGCTCACCGAGCGGACAGGGCACAGATACGCAGTATTTT; CDR3: CASSPSGQGTDTQYF
V: TRBV27; J: TRBJ2-3; D: .; DNA: TGTGCCAGCAGCCTTGGCGCGGGAAGGGGCACAGATACGCAGTATTTT; CDR3: CASSLGAGRGTDTQYF
V: TRBV2; J: TRBJ1-2; D: TRBD1; DNA: TGTGCCAGCAGTTGGACAGGGGAATTCGATGGCTACACCTTC; CDR3: CASSWTGEFDGYTF
V: TRBV5-4; J: TRBJ1-1; D: .; DNA: TGTGCCAGCAGCTTACAAGACAGCACTGAAGCTTTCTTT; CDR3: CASSLQDSTEAFF
V: TRBV6-1; J: TRBJ1-6; D: TRBD1; DNA: TGTGCCAGCAGTGAATCCGGACAGGATTCACCCCTCCACTTT; CDR3: CASSESGQDSPLHF
V: TRBV14; J: TRBJ2-6; D: .; DNA: TGTGCCAGCAGCCAAGTCGGGTGGGGCCCTGGGGCCAACGTCCTGACTTTC; CDR3: CASSQVGWGPGANVLTF
V: TRBV28; J: TRBJ1-4; D: .; DNA: TGTGCCAGCAGGTATTCCTACTACAGGGAAACTAAGACTAATGAAAAACTGTTTTTT; CDR3: CASRYSYYRETKTNEKLFF
V: TRBV30; J: TRBJ2-7; D: TRBD1; DNA: TGTGCCTGGAGTCCCTGGACAGGGGGCTCCTACGAGCAGTACTTC; CDR3: CAWSPWTGGSYEQYF
V: TRBV6-6; J: TRBJ1-2; D: .; DNA: TGTGCCAGCAGTTATGGAGACTCGGATGGCTACACCTTC; CDR3: CASSYGDSDGYTF
V: TRBV7-8; J: TRBJ2-3; D: TRBD2; DNA: TGTGCCAGCAGCCCCTCGGGCGGGAGTTCAACAGATACGCAGTATTTT; CDR3: CASSPSGGSSTDTQYF
V: TRBV6-1; J: TRBJ1-5; D: .; DNA: TGTGCCAGCAGTGAAGCCCCAGGGGCCGAGTATCAGCCCCAGCATTTT; CDR3: CASSEAPGAEYQPQHF
V: TRBV12-5; J: TRBJ1-1; D: TRBD1; DNA: TGTGCTAGTGGTTTACAGGGGGGGACTGAAGCTTTCTTT; CDR3: CASGLQGGTEAFF
V: TRBV11-2; J: TRBJ1-3; D: TRBD1; DNA: TGTGCCAGCAGCCGTAGACTGGGACAGGCGAGCCTCTCTGGAAACACCATATATTTT; CDR3: CASSRRLGQASLSGNTIYF
V: TRBV5-1; J: TRBJ1-3; D: .; DNA: TGCGCCAGCAGCTTGTTAGAGGGAGCTGGAAACACCATATATTTT; CDR3: CASSLLEGAGNTIYF
V: TRBV14; J: TRBJ2-1; D: TRBD2; DNA: TGTGCCAGCAGCCAAGCACTAGCGGGACGAAATGAGCAGTTCTTC; CDR3: CASSQALAGRNEQFF
V: TRBV13; J: TRBJ1-1; D: .; DNA: TGTGCCAGCAGCCCCTCTGTTGATGTGGGGGGCACTGAAGCTTTCTTT; CDR3: CASSPSVDVGGTEAFF
V: TRBV30; J: TRBJ2-6; D: TRBD1; DNA: TGTGCCTCAGACAGGGCTGGGGCCAACGTCCTGACTTTC; CDR3: CASDRAGANVLTF